This is a list of T cell receptor beta chains from one sample in a study of blood T cell repertoires in COVID-19. This table comes from immunoSEQ multiplex PCR, and its TCRdb copy is limited to in-frame clones, with some not included. Among some 110,000 clones listed, 80% to 90% were seen once. The sample consisted of peripheral blood. The receptors stem from a man between 40 and 49 years old with acute or convalescent COVID-19. CDR3s include the opening cysteine and the closing phenylalanine or tryptophan. A D gene is named only where the DNA matches it firmly. Clone size is given for some rows only: seen once, a few or many times, or a class if the clone is expanded.

V gene	clone size	D gene	J gene	CDR3 protein	CDR3 DNA
TRBV27	NA	NA	TRBJ1-5	CASRGAGDQPQHF	TGTGCCAGCCGTGGGGCAGGGGATCAGCCCCAGCATTTT
TRBV5-5	NA	TRBD2	TRBJ2-3	CASSPLVGGGLDTQYF	TGTGCCAGCAGCCCCCTGGTTGGGGGAGGGCTGGATACGCAGTATTTT
TRBV6-6	NA	NA	TRBJ2-1	CAGGMGAYEQFF	TGTGCCGGGGGTATGGGGGCCTATGAGCAGTTCTTC
TRBV3-1/TRBV3-2	NA	TRBD2	TRBJ2-1	CASSHPHRLAGGNNEQFF	TGTGCCAGCAGCCACCCCCACAGACTAGCGGGGGGAAATAATGAGCAGTTCTTC
TRBV30	NA	TRBD2	TRBJ2-7	CAWTSGIYEQYF	TGTGCCTGGACTAGCGGGATCTACGAGCAGTACTTC
TRBV5-6	NA	TRBD2	TRBJ2-1	CASSLLAGGQGFEQFF	TGTGCCAGCAGCTTACTAGCGGGAGGCCAGGGGTTTGAGCAGTTCTTC
TRBV2	once	TRBD2	TRBJ2-3	CASRTGLAGFADTQYF	TGTGCCAGCAGGACCGGACTAGCGGGGTTCGCAGATACGCAGTATTTT
TRBV7-7	NA	NA	TRBJ2-7	CASSLGPTREQYF	TGTGCTAGCAGCTTAGGGCCCACTAGGGAGCAGTACTTC
TRBV7-3	once	NA	TRBJ2-2	CASSLTLTGELFF	TGTGCCAGCAGCCTAACTTTAACCGGGGAGCTGTTTTTT
TRBV5-5	NA	TRBD1	TRBJ1-2	CASSWGQGINYGYTF	TGTGCCAGCAGCTGGGGACAGGGAATCAACTATGGCTACACCTTC
TRBV15	NA	NA	TRBJ2-5	CATSSRSGLRETQYF	TGTGCCACCAGCAGCCGTTCGGGGTTGAGGGAGACCCAGTACTTC
TRBV6-5	NA	TRBD1	TRBJ2-7	CASSNFDRAYEQYF	TGTGCCAGCAGCAACTTCGACAGGGCCTACGAGCAGTACTTC
TRBV4-1	NA	TRBD2	TRBJ2-7	CASSHGGVAGQYEQYF	TGCGCCAGCAGCCACGGTGGGGTAGCGGGACAATACGAGCAGTACTTC
TRBV29-1	NA	TRBD1	TRBJ2-7	CSVKGQGTHEQYF	TGCAGCGTTAAGGGACAGGGAACCCACGAGCAGTACTTC
TRBV30	few	TRBD1	TRBJ1-1	CAWRRDRAAEAFF	TGTGCCTGGAGACGGGACAGGGCCGCTGAAGCTTTCTTT
TRBV9	NA	TRBD1	TRBJ1-1	CASSPGQGLEAFF	TGTGCCAGCAGCCCGGGACAGGGACTTGAAGCTTTCTTT
TRBV14	few	TRBD1	TRBJ2-1	CASSHHQGAGTYNEQFF	TGTGCCAGCAGCCATCATCAGGGGGCGGGGACCTACAATGAGCAGTTCTTC
TRBV6-5	NA	TRBD1	TRBJ1-3	CASRYRGGNTIYF	TGTGCCAGCAGATACAGGGGTGGAAACACCATATATTTT
TRBV7-2	NA	TRBD1	TRBJ1-2	CASSLVGTGRGYTF	TGTGCCAGCAGCTTAGTGGGGACAGGGCGCGGCTACACCTTC
TRBV11-1	NA	NA	TRBJ2-5	CASAGQLKETQYF	TGTGCCAGCGCAGGACAGTTAAAAGAGACCCAGTACTTC
TRBV21-1	NA	NA	TRBJ2-5	CASTKTQYF	TGTGCCAGCACCAAGACCCAGTACTTC
TRBV19	once	TRBD2	TRBJ2-7	CASSSGSASGTYEQYF	TGTGCCAGTAGTTCAGGGTCGGCTAGCGGAACGTACGAGCAGTACTTC
TRBV5-6	NA	TRBD2	TRBJ2-1	CASSLEAGGYNEQFF	TGTGCCAGCAGCTTGGAAGCGGGGGGGTACAATGAGCAGTTCTTC
TRBV3-1/TRBV3-2	once	TRBD1	TRBJ1-4	CASSQRTGGLEKLFF	TGTGCCAGCAGCCAGCGGACAGGGGGCCTTGAAAAACTGTTTTTT
TRBV5-1	NA	NA	TRBJ1-2	CASSLAGGGYTF	TGCGCCAGCAGCTTGGCCGGGGGTGGCTACACCTTC
TRBV7-3	NA	TRBD1	TRBJ2-3	CASSPWGQGAFTDTQYF	TGTGCCAGCAGCCCTTGGGGACAGGGGGCTTTCACAGATACGCAGTATTTT
TRBV28	once	NA	TRBJ1-2	CASSLGGTYGYTF	TGTGCCAGCAGTTTGGGGGGAACCTATGGCTACACCTTC
TRBV4-3	NA	NA	TRBJ2-5	CASSQSTSLGGTQYF	TGCGCCAGCAGCCAGTCAACTTCCCTCGGGGGGACCCAGTACTTC
TRBV7-3	NA	TRBD1	TRBJ2-1	CASSLTGQGDNEQFF	TGTGCCAGCAGCTTAACGGGACAGGGCGATAATGAGCAGTTCTTC
TRBV5-4	NA	TRBD2	TRBJ2-3	CASSFRKRGDTQYF	TGTGCCAGCAGCTTCCGGAAGCGGGGAGATACGCAGTATTTT